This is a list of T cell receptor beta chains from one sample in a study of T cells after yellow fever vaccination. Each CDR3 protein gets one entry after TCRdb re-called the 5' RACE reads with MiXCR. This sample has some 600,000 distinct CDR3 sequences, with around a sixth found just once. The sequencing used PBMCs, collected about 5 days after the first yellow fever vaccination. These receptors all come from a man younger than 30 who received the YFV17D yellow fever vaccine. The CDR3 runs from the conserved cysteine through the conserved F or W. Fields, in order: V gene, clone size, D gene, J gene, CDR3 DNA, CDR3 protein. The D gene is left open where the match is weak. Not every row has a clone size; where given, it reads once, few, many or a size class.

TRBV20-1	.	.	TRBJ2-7	TGCAGTGCCAGGGAAAGCGGCGAGCAGTACTTC	CSARESGEQYF
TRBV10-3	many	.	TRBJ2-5	TGTGCCATCAAGGGGACGGCCCAAGAGACCCAGTACTTC	CAIKGTAQETQYF
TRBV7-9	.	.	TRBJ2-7	TGTGCCAGCAGCTTAGCTTTCAGCTCCTCCTACGAGCAGTACTTC	CASSLAFSSSYEQYF
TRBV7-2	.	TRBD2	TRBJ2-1	TGTGCCAGCAGCTTAGCGGCGGGGGGAAGGGAGCAGTTCTTC	CASSLAAGGREQFF
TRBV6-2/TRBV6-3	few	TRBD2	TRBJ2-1	TGTGCCAGCAGTTACCCTGCAGACTCAGCGGGGGATGAGCAGTTCTTC	CASSYPADSAGDEQFF
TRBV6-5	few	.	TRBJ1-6	TGTGCCAGCAGTTACTCCGGGCCAAGAAATTCACCCCTCCACTTT	CASSYSGPRNSPLHF
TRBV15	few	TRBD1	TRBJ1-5	TGTGCCACCAGCCTCGCCGGGACAGGTGGGAGCAATCAGCCCCAGCATTTT	CATSLAGTGGSNQPQHF
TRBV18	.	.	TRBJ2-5	TGTGCCAGCTCACCCGGCTGGAGCAGGGTTTTTGAGACCCAGTACTTC	CASSPGWSRVFETQYF
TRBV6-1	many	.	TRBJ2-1	TGTGCCAGCAGTGGAGGTGTCTCCTACAATGAGCAGTTCTTC	CASSGGVSYNEQFF
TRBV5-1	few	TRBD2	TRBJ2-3	TGCGCCAGCAGCTTAGCGGGGCGGAGAGCAGATACGCAGTATTTT	CASSLAGRRADTQYF
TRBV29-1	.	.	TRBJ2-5	TGCAGCGTTGTTGGGTTTCCCCTAGTCCAGGCAATCCAAGAGACCCAGTACTTC	CSVVGFPLVQAIQETQYF
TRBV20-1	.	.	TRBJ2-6	TGCAGTGCTAGTAGGCAGGACTCTGGGGCCAACGTCCTGACTTTC	CSASRQDSGANVLTF
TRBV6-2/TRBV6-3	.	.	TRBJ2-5	TGTGCCAGCAGTTACGGTCAACCCCCAGAGACCCAGTACTTC	CASSYGQPPETQYF
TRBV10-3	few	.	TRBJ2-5	TGTGCCATCAGTGATTCGGAGGGGGCCCAAGAGACCCAGTACTTC	CAISDSEGAQETQYF
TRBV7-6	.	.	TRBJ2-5	TGTGCCAGCAGCTTAGCGCAGGGCCTAAAACAAGAGACCCAGTACTTC	CASSLAQGLKQETQYF
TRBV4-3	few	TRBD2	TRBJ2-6	TGCGCCAGCAGCCAAGATTGGGGGGGACCTGGGGCCAACGTCCTGACTTTC	CASSQDWGGPGANVLTF
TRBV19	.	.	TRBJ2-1	TGTGCCAGTAGTATAGAAGGGCAGGAAGACCCCAATGAGCAGTTCTTC	CASSIEGQEDPNEQFF
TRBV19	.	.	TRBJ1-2	TGTGCCAGTCTCCGGAGAGGGCACGGCTACACCTTC	CASLRRGHGYTF
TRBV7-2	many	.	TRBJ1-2	TGTGCCAGCAGCTTAGCGCGCAGTGACGGCTACACCTTC	CASSLARSDGYTF
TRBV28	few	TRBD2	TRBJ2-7	TGTGCCAGCAGGAACACGGCGGGGGGCCTGGGTGAGCAGTACTTC	CASRNTAGGLGEQYF
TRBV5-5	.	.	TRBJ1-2	TGTGCCAGCAGCTTAAGGCCCGCAGCCAACTATGGCTACACCTTC	CASSLRPAANYGYTF
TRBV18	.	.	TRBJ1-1	TGTGCCAGCTCACCACGAGTCCGGCGTGACACTGAAGCTTTCTTT	CASSPRVRRDTEAFF
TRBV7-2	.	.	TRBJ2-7	TGTGCCAGCAGCCCACAGGGTTTCGGCGAGCAGTACTTC	CASSPQGFGEQYF
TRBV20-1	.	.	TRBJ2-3	TGCAGTGCTAGGTCGGGGGGCCGCACAGATACGCAGTATTTT	CSARSGGRTDTQYF
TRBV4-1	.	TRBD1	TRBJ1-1	TGCGCCAGCAGCCAGGACGCCATCGACAGGGGCCGAGGGAACACTGAAGCTTTCTTT	CASSQDAIDRGRGNTEAFF
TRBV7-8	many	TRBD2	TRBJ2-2	TGTGCCAGCAGCTTAGTAGCGGGGGGGCCCCCGGGCACCGGGGAGCTGTTTTTT	CASSLVAGGPPGTGELFF
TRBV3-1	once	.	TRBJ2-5	TGTGCCACAGCAGGTCGGGGTAAAGAGACCCAGTACTTC	CATAGRGKETQYF
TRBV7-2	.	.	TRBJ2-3	TGTGCCAGCAGTAGGAGCGTTAGCACAGATACGCAGTATTTT	CASSRSVSTDTQYF
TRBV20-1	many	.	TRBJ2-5	TGCAGTGCTAGACCTCAGGGGTGGGAGACCCAGTACTTC	CSARPQGWETQYF
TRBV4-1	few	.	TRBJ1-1	TGCGCCAGCAGCCCCGGAGCCCAGGATGAAGCTTTCTTT	CASSPGAQDEAFF
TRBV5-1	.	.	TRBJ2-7	TGCGCCAGCAGCTTTACGACCTATACCCTCGAGCAGTACTTC	CASSFTTYTLEQYF
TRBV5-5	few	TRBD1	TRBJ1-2	TGTGCCAGCAGCTTGGCTTTAACAGGGGTAAATGGCTACACCTTC	CASSLALTGVNGYTF
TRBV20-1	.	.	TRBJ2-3	TGCAGTGCTCCCGGGGAGACAGATACGCAGTATTTT	CSAPGETDTQYF
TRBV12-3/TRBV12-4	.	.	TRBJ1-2	TGTGCCAGCAGTTTAGGGACGGAGATTTATGGCTACACCTTC	CASSLGTEIYGYTF
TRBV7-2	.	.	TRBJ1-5	TGTGCCAGCAGCTTTTCCAACAATCAGCCCCAGCATTTT	CASSFSNNQPQHF
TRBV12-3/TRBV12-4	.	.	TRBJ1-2	TGTGCCAGCAGTTTGGGTGGCTACACCTTC	CASSLGGYTF
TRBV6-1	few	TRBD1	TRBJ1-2	TGTGCCAGCAGTCCTCCCGGACAGGGGAGGAACTATGGCTACACCTTC	CASSPPGQGRNYGYTF
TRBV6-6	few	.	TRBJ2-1	TGTGCCAGCAGTTACGGGCGCCTCAATGAGCAGTTCTTC	CASSYGRLNEQFF
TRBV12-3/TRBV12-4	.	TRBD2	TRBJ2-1	TGTGCCAGCAGTCGTAGCGGGGAGGACAATGAGCAGTTCTTC	CASSRSGEDNEQFF
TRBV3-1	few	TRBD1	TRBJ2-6	TGTGCCAGCAGTCACCGACAGGGCGGTACCAACGTCCTGACTTTC	CASSHRQGGTNVLTF
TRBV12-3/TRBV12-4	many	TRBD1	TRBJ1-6	TGTGCCAGCACCCTGGGACAGTATAATTCACCCCTCCACTTT	CASTLGQYNSPLHF
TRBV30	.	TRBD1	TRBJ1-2	TGTGCCTGGAGCCTACAGGGGATTTCCTATGGCTACACCTTC	CAWSLQGISYGYTF
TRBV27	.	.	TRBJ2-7	TGTGCCAGCAGTTTATCATGGAACGTCGAGCAGTACTTC	CASSLSWNVEQYF
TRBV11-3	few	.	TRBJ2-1	TGTGCCAGCAGCTTAGTACCGTCAAGTGAGCAGTTCTTC	CASSLVPSSEQFF
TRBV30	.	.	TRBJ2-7	TGTGCCTGGAGTGTACTGGGATACGAGCAGTACTTC	CAWSVLGYEQYF
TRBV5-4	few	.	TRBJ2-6	TGTGCCACCAACCTTCGGACCGGGGCCAACGTCCTGACTTTC	CATNLRTGANVLTF
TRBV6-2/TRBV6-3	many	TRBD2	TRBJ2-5	TGTGCCAGCAGTCTCGCCGGGCGGGAGGAGACCCAGTACTTC	CASSLAGREETQYF
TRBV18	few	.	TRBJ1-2	TGTGCCAGCTCACTATGGGACGGTGGCTACACCTTC	CASSLWDGGYTF
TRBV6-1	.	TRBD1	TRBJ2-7	TGTGCCAGCAGTGATCCTACAGGGGGGTCCCACGAGCAGTACTTC	CASSDPTGGSHEQYF
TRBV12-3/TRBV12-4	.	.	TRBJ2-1	TGTGCCAGCGGACCAGGTGGCGGGGACTACAATGAGCAGTTCTTC	CASGPGGGDYNEQFF
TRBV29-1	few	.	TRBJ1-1	TGCAGCGTTTGGGGTCGGCTCCTGGGGGAAGCTTTCTTT	CSVWGRLLGEAFF
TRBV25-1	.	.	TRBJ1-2	TGTGCCAGCAGTGACCTCATCAGGGATGGCTACACCTTC	CASSDLIRDGYTF
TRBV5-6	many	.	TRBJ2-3	TGTGCCAGCAGCTTGGTGAGCCTCAAAGCCACAGATACGCAGTATTTT	CASSLVSLKATDTQYF
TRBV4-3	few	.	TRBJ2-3	TGCGCCAGCAGCCCCTTTGGGGGGGGGCCAAACCCTTATACGCAGTATTTT	CASSPFGGGPNPYTQYF
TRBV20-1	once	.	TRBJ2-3	TGCAGTGCTAGAGACTTCGGGGGAAAGGATACGCAGTATTTT	CSARDFGGKDTQYF
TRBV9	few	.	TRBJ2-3	TGTGCCAGCAGCGTTCTCGCCGGGGCCGCTTTCACAGATACGCAGTATTTT	CASSVLAGAAFTDTQYF